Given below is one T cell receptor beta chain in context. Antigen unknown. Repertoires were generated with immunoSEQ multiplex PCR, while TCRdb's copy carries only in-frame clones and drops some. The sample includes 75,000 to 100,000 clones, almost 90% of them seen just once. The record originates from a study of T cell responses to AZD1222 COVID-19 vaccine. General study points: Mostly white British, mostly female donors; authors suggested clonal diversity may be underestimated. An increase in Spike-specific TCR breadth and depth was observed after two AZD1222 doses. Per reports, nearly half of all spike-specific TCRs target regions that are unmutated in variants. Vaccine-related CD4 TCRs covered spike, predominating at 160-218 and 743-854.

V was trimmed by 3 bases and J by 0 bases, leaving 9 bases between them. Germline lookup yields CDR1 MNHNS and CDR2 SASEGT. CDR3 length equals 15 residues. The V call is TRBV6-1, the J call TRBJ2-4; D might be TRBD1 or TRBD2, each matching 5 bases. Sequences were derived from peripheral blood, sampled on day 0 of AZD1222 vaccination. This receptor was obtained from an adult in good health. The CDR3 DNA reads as TGTGCCAGCAGTGATTGGGGGTTAGCCAAAAACATTCAGTACTTC. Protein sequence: CASSDWGLAKNIQYF.